This T cell receptor beta chain was retrieved from a study of cytomegalovirus exposure and HLA in healthy donors (dated by TCRdb to about 2017). Broadly, across the study: An earlier analysis of approximately 640 of the donors reported 250 to 350 Gb of sequence data and 117 million unique TCR beta sequences from about 200 million T cells. Around 320 gigabases of sequencing data and tens of millions of unique TCR sequences were included in an early release covering about 700 HLA-typed donors. Among the roughly 400 genotyped donors, approximately 81% belonged to the genetic ancestry cluster associated with self-reported Caucasian donors. The study was designed to test whether signatures of past pathogen exposure could be identified by cataloging public T cell receptors. The study used immunosequencing to profile the T cell repertoires of approximately 630 subjects and linked those repertoires to cytomegalovirus serostatus. A separate validation cohort of over a hundred different subjects was used in addition to the 666-subject first cohort. The study combined high-throughput TCR immunosequencing, statistical association of individual TCRs with disease status, and machine learning to predict cytomegalovirus infection status. To study patterns of TCR occurrence, a later analysis re-analyzed previously published TCR beta repertoires from more than 550 donors and added high-resolution HLA genotyping. Rather than drawing on any new phenotypic data, the later analysis identified candidate immune exposures from TCR beta sequences and the way those sequences occurred across donors. An earlier analysis of more than 450 of the donors used high-throughput TCR beta sequencing to judge whether each TCR beta V gene segment behaved as functional or pseudogenic. Donor age, sex, ethnicity and CMV serostatus were collected together with the repertoire data. A later genetic analysis took genome-wide SNP genotypes for about three fifths of the 666 donors and used that subset as a discovery cohort. Every discovery cohort repertoire had been produced on one sequencing platform. HLA typing included class I and class II loci at four-digit resolution. Typing coverage varied by locus: about 629-640 donors for A, B, C, DRB1 and DQB1; roughly 500 for DQA1; about 600 for DPA1; about 450 for DPB1. Roughly five DR-DQ haplotypes were handled as single units for association and clustering because linkage in the cohort was strong. Across 300 to 500 genotyped donors of the cohort, an average of roughly 250,000 unique TCR beta nucleotide sequences per donor were sequenced, and approximately 17% of those sequences were non-productive. What the work shows at the level of the full study, not this receptor alone: This cohort had only TCR beta chains sequenced, and the lack of alpha or paired-chain data limited which features could be detected. Because counts were too low, around 18 rarely observed V segments, including chromosome 9 orphons, were left out of the earlier analysis of some 600 of the donors. Three of the identified cytomegalovirus-associated TCR beta chains were confirmed in vitro to be specific for cytomegalovirus antigens. In a later analysis, most CMV-associated TCR beta chains were found to appear HLA-restricted, with HLA associations seemingly driven largely by CMV exposure. Correlated functional status among segregating V segments might be attributable to linkage disequilibrium, but an unknown experimental factor could not be ruled out. When HLA alleles, especially DR and DQ, strongly co-occurred, attributing TCR associations to individual alleles was difficult. Sequencing depth was assumed to be roughly uniform across donors in the presence/absence analyses, though that assumption may not hold. The authors suggested that the approach could potentially be generalized to other disease states and immunological phenotypes. At a false discovery rate of 0.05, a later analysis linked under 20,000 TCR beta sequences to specific HLA alleles. A later genetic analysis associated a missense DCLRE1C variant with V-gene and J-gene trimming of TCR beta chains, and an independent cohort replicated the association. Compared with equally common non-associated chains, HLA-associated TCR beta chains in a later analysis were more clonally expanded and had lower generation probabilities. According to a later genetic analysis, donors in an Asian-associated ancestry cluster had fewer N-insertions in productive TCRs than the roughly 700-donor mean. Several of the top co-occurrence clusters appeared to be linked to parvovirus B19, influenza, CMV and Epstein-Barr virus, according to a later analysis. The only immune exposure information available for the cohort was CMV serostatus. In an earlier analysis of 500 to 650 of the donors, most TCR beta V segments appeared in productive rearrangements about 87% or about 30% of the time, broadly matching IMGT annotations. The study listed around 160 TCR beta chains as associated with cytomegalovirus. In both the original and validation cohorts, the classifier was reported to diagnose cytomegalovirus status with high specificity and sensitivity. Most TCR sequences were observed very rarely across donors, whereas some public TCRs were present in many individuals. Because HLA typing was unavailable for some donors at each locus, only the typed subset was used in association tests. A group of highly shared sequence variants was considered likely to be a technical artifact of the sequencing pipeline. According to a later analysis, TCR association rates differed among HLA loci, with DRB1 alleles showing the most associated TCRs and HLA-C alleles showing the fewest. Because the 87-base-pair reads could not distinguish some IMGT-functional V segments, including TRBV6-2 and TRBV6-3, those segments were excluded. A further reported finding was that TCR beta sequences accurately predicted the HLA-A and HLA-B alleles for most subjects in the first cohort.

Details on this clone: There is no known antigen for this receptor. Nothing much larger sits one base from this clone, and base qualities are not available.

The cohort was made up of roughly 670 healthy bone marrow donors. At the time of sampling, every cohort member was nominally healthy, though immune exposures that went unrecorded were likely present. The donor was CMV seropositive and belonged to the group of 250 to 300 seropositive cohort members. A peripheral blood sample was provided by each donor, and peripheral blood mononuclear cells were used for TCR beta sequencing. The Qiagen DNeasy Blood Extraction Kit was used to extract genomic DNA from the blood cell samples. The germline ends are 16 bases apart after V is trimmed by 2 bases and J by 8 bases. The CDR3 contains 15 residues, cysteine and phenylalanine counted. The sequence is cut down to CDR3 DNA, 45 bases in frame from base 1. CDR1 is given as MGHRA and CDR2 as YSYEKL, both from the germline V gene. Libraries were constructed by the immunoSEQ multiplex PCR assay. A mixture of 60 forward primers for TCR Vbeta segments and 13 reverse primers for TCR Jbeta segments was used in the multiplex PCR. The CDR3 region of rearranged TCR beta genes was amplified from genomic DNA with a multiplex PCR assay. Amplified TCR beta libraries were sequenced as 87-base-pair reads on the Illumina HiSeq System. As for the authors' bioinformatics: A later analysis tallied roughly 76 million unique TCR beta chains across the roughly 610 repertoires, and about 12 million of those chains were shared by two or more donors. Raw reads were error-corrected and collapsed into unique sequences by a nearest-neighbor algorithm in which closely related sequences were merged to remove PCR and sequencing errors. To assign V, D and J gene segments, CDR3 sequences were aligned to IMGT reference sequences. Each retained sequence needed at least a six-nucleotide match to both a V gene segment and a J gene segment. A rearrangement was called productive if the CDR3 had no stop codons and remained in frame with V and J, and every other rearrangement was called non-productive. CDR3 was defined by IMGT convention, running from the second conserved V-encoded cysteine to the conserved J-encoded phenylalanine. The earlier analysis of 587 of the donors excluded any sequence lacking an unambiguous match to a single V gene segment. In an earlier analysis of 587 of the donors, V segments were called functional above 56.7% productive rearrangements and were called segregating when the between-donor standard deviation exceeded 5%. A statistical classification framework was built for diagnosing cytomegalovirus status from the catalog of TCR beta chain sequences. V and J gene assignment, in a later analysis, came from comparing TCR nucleotide sequences with IMGT/GENE-DB human TR gene sequences. The TCRdist pipeline was used in a later analysis to assign CDR3 sequences and most-parsimonious VDJ recombination scenarios. In a later analysis, each TCR beta chain was defined by its CDR3 amino acid sequence together with its V-gene family, and reads lacking a unique V-gene family were excluded. To address suspected cross-contamination and a sequencing artifact, a later analysis removed around 590 highly shared, low-generation-probability nucleotide sequences. For each public chain, a later analysis derived a clonal expansion index from normalized ranks of inferred template counts within each repertoire. In a later analysis, generation probabilities were computed using a VDJ recombination model fitted to out-of-frame rearrangements, and the results were checked against IGoR. In a later analysis, hypergeometric tests were used to score TCR-TCR, TCR-HLA and TCR-CMV co-occurrence, with a repertoire-size bias correction applied to TCR pairs. In a later analysis, false discovery rates were estimated by permuting HLA or CMV assignments 20 times. A later analysis grouped co-occurring TCRs with DBSCAN, adding TCRdist sequence similarity when clustering within HLA-allele-positive subsets. Repertoires with fewer than 30,000 or more than 120,000 public chains, plus five repertoires with anomalous nucleotide sharing, were excluded from co-occurrence clustering. TCRdb carries this immuneACCESS record with in-frame sequences only. Its versions omit some clonotypes, under half of them owing to an unresolved V gene in the studies checked, with the rest unexplained. The D gene and trimming were derived from the DNA, and the V and J assignments and clone size from that table. The sample table records more than 100,000 clones; 70% to 80% of these occur just once. The leading ten clones occupy less than 3.5% of the sample.

Sequencing was performed on PBMCs. The rearrangement joined TRBV4-1 to TRBJ2-1, and perhaps TRBD2 as D gene, on 6 matching bases. The sequence was obtained from a middle-aged woman in good health and CMV-seropositive. The DNA reads as follows: TGCGCCAGCAGCCAACAGAGTAACGCGGGGTATGAGCAGTTCTTC. It translates as CASSQQSNAGYEQFF.